This T cell receptor (beta chain) is from a study of blood T cell repertoires in COVID-19. About the research overall: Acute and convalescent COVID-19 specimens originated in the United States, Italy and Spain.

Produced via immunoSEQ multiplex PCR; TCRdb's table is partial and in-frame only. This table has under 250,000 clones, 70% to 90% appearing once. Germline V gives CDR1 SEHNR, CDR2 FQNEAQ (reference sequence). Trimming removed 5 bases at V and 1 base at J, with 14 bases between. This CDR3 has 15 residues. This sequence joins TRBV7-9 and TRBJ1-1, with D unresolved. The source material was peripheral blood. The receptor was isolated from a man aged 50-60 years with acute or convalescent COVID-19. CDR3 DNA sequence: TGTGCCAGCAGCCCTCGAAGAGGTGGGAACACTGAAGCTTTCTTT. It codes for CASSPRRGGNTEAFF.